This T cell receptor (beta chain) appears in the sequencing data of a study of T cell repertoires in cytomegalovirus infection. As for the study in general: Epitope selection comprised recently identified HLA-C-restricted CMV epitopes and well-studied HLA-B-restricted CMV epitopes. A matching HLA type, together with CMV infection, was signaled by public TCR beta signatures.

Germline CDR1 LNHDA, CDR2 SQIVND (reference sequence). CDR3 length: 14 amino acids. The V gene lost 3 bases and the J gene lost 4 bases, with 10 bases spanning the gap. Each CDR3 protein gets one entry after TCRdb re-called the reads with MiXCR. The sample includes about 110,000 distinct CDR3 sequences, roughly 40% of them seen just once. About this clonotype: The antigen is unknown.

Findings and caveats of the study: Within the response measured ex vivo, HLA-C-restricted CMV-specific TCR beta clonotypes were dominant. Using cumulative public TCR beta family frequency, the authors identified those who carried CMV together with the relevant HLA.

The chain employs TRBV19 and TRBJ2-1; D call uncertain. The source was CD8+ T cells from cultured PBMCs, collected from culture after CMV antigen stimulation. This receptor was obtained from a human donor in good health (CMV status not recorded). Some clones in this sample may be carry-over from other donors' samples. The DNA for the CDR3 is TGTGCCAGTAGTATGCAGGCACCATACAATGAGCAGTTCTTC. It is translated as CASSMQAPYNEQFF.